A selection of T cell receptor beta chains follows, all from one sample in a study of T cell changes during pregnancy in multiple sclerosis. The assay was immunoSEQ multiplex PCR, and TCRdb's table has in-frame clones only and misses some. The top ten hold 0.5% of the sample, which has roughly 40,000 clones, 91% seen once. Material: CD4+ T cells from peripheral blood mononuclear cells, obtained in the second trimester of pregnancy. The origin of the receptors is a female donor in good health, enrolled as a control in a pregnancy study. CDR3s include the opening cysteine and the closing phenylalanine or tryptophan. Fields, in order: CDR3 protein, CDR3 DNA, J gene, clone size, D gene, V gene. A D gene is named only where the DNA matches it firmly. Clone size is not always given. Where it is, it says once, few, many or a class for expanded clones.

CDR3: CASSVSRNTEAFF
DNA: TGTGCCAGCAGCGTCTCCAGGAACACTGAAGCTTTCTTT
J: TRBJ1-1
size: few
D: .
V: TRBV9

CDR3: CATSSGTGGGYTF
DNA: TGTGCCACCAGCAGCGGGACAGGGGGCGGCTACACCTTC
J: TRBJ1-2
size: .
D: TRBD1
V: TRBV15

CDR3: CAWSVQRLLNF
DNA: TGTGCCTGGAGTGTACAGCGACTATTAAACTTC
J: TRBJ2-5
size: .
D: .
V: TRBV30

CDR3: CASSRGGYSFSGANVLTF
DNA: TGTGCCAGCAGCCGAGGGGGCTATAGCTTCTCTGGGGCCAACGTCCTGACTTTC
J: TRBJ2-6
size: .
D: TRBD1
V: TRBV7-2

CDR3: CASSRIGGLPYEQYF
DNA: TGTGCCAGCAGTCGGATCGGAGGATTACCCTACGAGCAGTACTTC
J: TRBJ2-7
size: once
D: .
V: TRBV6-1

CDR3: CASSLITSVRGQETQYF
DNA: TGTGCCAGCAGCTTAATTACAAGTGTCAGGGGGCAAGAGACCCAGTACTTC
J: TRBJ2-5
size: .
D: TRBD1
V: TRBV13

CDR3: CASSLGLADEQYF
DNA: TGTGCCAGCAGCTTGGGGCTAGCGGACGAGCAGTACTTC
J: TRBJ2-7
size: .
D: TRBD2
V: TRBV7-8

CDR3: CASSETGLNIQYF
DNA: TGTGCCAGTAGCGAGACAGGGTTGAACATTCAGTACTTC
J: TRBJ2-4
size: .
D: TRBD1
V: TRBV19

CDR3: CASSQYLRDQETQYF
DNA: TGTGCCAGCAGCCAATATCTCAGGGACCAAGAGACCCAGTACTTC
J: TRBJ2-5
size: .
D: .
V: TRBV14

CDR3: CASSGGQGNQPQHF
DNA: TGTGCCAGCAGTGGCGGACAGGGGAATCAGCCCCAGCATTTT
J: TRBJ1-5
size: .
D: TRBD1
V: TRBV6-1

CDR3: CASSLASGQETQYF
DNA: TGTGCCAGCAGCTTAGCCTCCGGGCAAGAGACCCAGTACTTC
J: TRBJ2-5
size: .
D: .
V: TRBV7-2

CDR3: CASSPLPGQVEQYF
DNA: TGTGCCAGCTCACCACTACCCGGACAAGTCGAGCAGTACTTC
J: TRBJ2-7
size: .
D: .
V: TRBV18

CDR3: CAWSFNTEAFF
DNA: TGTGCCTGGAGCTTCAACACTGAAGCTTTCTTT
J: TRBJ1-1
size: .
D: .
V: TRBV30

CDR3: CASSEAARGTEAFF
DNA: TGTGCCAGCAGTGAAGCAGCCAGGGGGACTGAAGCTTTCTTT
J: TRBJ1-1
size: once
D: TRBD1
V: TRBV6-1

CDR3: CASSFVSGARSYNEQFF
DNA: TGTGCCAGCAGTTTTGTATCAGGGGCTCGGTCCTACAATGAGCAGTTCTTC
J: TRBJ2-1
size: .
D: .
V: TRBV28

CDR3: CASSPSDGSTEAFF
DNA: TGTGCCAGCTCACCATCGGACGGGAGCACTGAAGCTTTCTTT
J: TRBJ1-1
size: .
D: .
V: TRBV18

CDR3: CASSPRDNEQFF
DNA: TGTGCCAGCAGCCCCCGGGATAATGAGCAGTTCTTC
J: TRBJ2-1
size: once
D: .
V: TRBV11-3

CDR3: CATKSEMNTEAFF
DNA: TGTGCCACAAAAAGCGAGATGAACACTGAAGCTTTCTTT
J: TRBJ1-1
size: .
D: .
V: TRBV2

CDR3: CASSPRQSYSGNTIYF
DNA: TGTGCCAGCTCACCGCGACAGTCCTACTCTGGAAACACCATATATTTT
J: TRBJ1-3
size: .
D: .
V: TRBV18

CDR3: CASGTHRGPYNEQFF
DNA: TGCGCCAGCGGCACCCACAGGGGGCCCTACAATGAGCAGTTCTTC
J: TRBJ2-1
size: .
D: TRBD1
V: TRBV5-1

CDR3: CASSLRDFSYEQYF
DNA: TGTGCCAGCAGCTTACGGGACTTCTCCTACGAGCAGTACTTC
J: TRBJ2-7
size: .
D: .
V: TRBV11-1

CDR3: CASRPDRGGDTIYF
DNA: TGTGCCAGCAGGCCGGACAGGGGAGGGGACACCATATATTTT
J: TRBJ1-3
size: .
D: TRBD1
V: TRBV27

CDR3: CASSPIKRGVQYF
DNA: TGTGCCAGCAGCCCGATAAAGCGGGGGGTCCAGTATTTT
J: TRBJ2-3
size: .
D: TRBD2
V: TRBV7-3

CDR3: CASSLKKSSGGANVLTF
DNA: TGTGCCAGCAGCTTAAAGAAATCTTCGGGAGGGGCCAACGTCCTGACTTTC
J: TRBJ2-6
size: .
D: .
V: TRBV7-3

CDR3: CASRQGVWEKLFF
DNA: TGTGCCAGCAGGCAGGGGGTATGGGAAAAACTGTTTTTT
J: TRBJ1-4
size: .
D: TRBD1
V: TRBV6-5

CDR3: CASNLGGANGELFF
DNA: TGTGCCAGCAACCTCGGGGGGGCTAACGGGGAGCTGTTTTTT
J: TRBJ2-2
size: .
D: TRBD2
V: TRBV7-9

CDR3: CASSEYSGASGSGNEQFF
DNA: TGTGCCAGCAGTGAATACTCAGGGGCTAGCGGGAGTGGCAATGAGCAGTTCTTC
J: TRBJ2-1
size: .
D: TRBD2
V: TRBV25-1

CDR3: CASSYNNEQFF
DNA: TGTGCCAGCAGCTATAACAATGAGCAGTTCTTC
J: TRBJ2-1
size: .
D: .
V: TRBV7-9

CDR3: CASSLRAGGASSREQYF
DNA: TGCGCCAGCAGCTTGAGGGCCGGGGGGGCTTCGAGCCGCGAGCAGTACTTC
J: TRBJ2-7
size: .
D: TRBD2
V: TRBV5-1

CDR3: CASSRSLQVREQFF
DNA: TGTGCCAGCAGCCGTTCTCTACAGGTGAGAGAGCAGTTCTTC
J: TRBJ2-1
size: .
D: .
V: TRBV6-5

CDR3: CASSLPTSGRARYEQFF
DNA: TGTGCCAGCAGCTTACCCACTAGCGGGAGGGCCAGGTATGAGCAGTTCTTC
J: TRBJ2-1
size: .
D: TRBD2
V: TRBV7-2

CDR3: CASSFLSGGHYNEQFF
DNA: TGTGCCAGCAGTTTCCTCAGCGGGGGTCACTACAATGAGCAGTTCTTC
J: TRBJ2-1
size: once
D: TRBD2
V: TRBV28

CDR3: CASSLLAGGSETQYF
DNA: TGTGCCAGCAGCTTGTTAGCGGGAGGGTCGGAGACCCAGTACTTC
J: TRBJ2-5
size: .
D: TRBD2
V: TRBV5-4

CDR3: CASSVPANPDSDTQYF
DNA: TGCGCCAGCAGCGTCCCCGCAAACCCTGACTCAGATACGCAGTATTTT
J: TRBJ2-3
size: .
D: .
V: TRBV5-1